This TCR beta chain was found in a study of CD8+ T cells in alopecia areata. As for the study in general: The study gave treated patients oral tofacitinib at 5 to 10 mg twice daily.

Study-wide results and caveats: Scalp clonality and expanded CD8+ clones among the top 100 fell significantly with tofacitinib. When scalp samples are sequenced, resident alphabeta T cells of normal skin are also captured.

The treatment denotes: oral pan-JAK inhibitor, 5-10 mg twice daily. Peripheral blood, together with lesional scalp punch biopsies, was collected from alopecia areata patients. Extracted from the samples, RNA was reverse transcribed into cDNA to serve as the sequencing template. Only in-frame clones appear in the TCRdb table, and some are missing; sequencing was by immunoSEQ multiplex PCR. The sample contains over 2,500 clones, around four fifths of which appear only once. Note on this clone: The antigen remains unidentified.

The germline gives CDR1 SNHLY, CDR2 FYNNEI. V was clipped by 5 bases and J by 4 bases; unmatched bases: 9. This CDR3 comprises 18 residues. The source material was skin, sampled at week 24, from a patient treated with tofacitinib. The TCR originated in a human donor with alopecia areata. This chain joins TRBV2 and TRBJ2-2; 14 nucleotides align to TRBD2. The CDR3 nucleotides are TGTGCCAGCAGTCTGGGACTAGCGGGGGCACGAGGCACCGGGGAGCTGTTTTTT. It specifies CASSLGLAGARGTGELFF.